Listed below are T cell receptor beta chains from one sample, sequenced in a study of blood T cell repertoires in COVID-19. Only in-frame clones appear in the TCRdb table, and some are missing; sequencing was by immunoSEQ multiplex PCR. This sample has around 200,000 clones, with 70% to 90% found just once. The material sequenced was peripheral blood. The source is a man aged 35-49 years with active or convalescent COVID-19. Each CDR3 is given with its conserved first and last residue. Fields, in order: V gene, CDR3 length, CDR3 protein.

V gene: TRBV3-1/TRBV3-2
CDR3 length: 14
CDR3 protein: CASSRGQGYSPLHF

V gene: TRBV30
CDR3 length: 13
CDR3 protein: CARQAPGANVLTF

V gene: TRBV28
CDR3 length: 20
CDR3 protein: CASSFLGIGSGRVENTEAFF

V gene: TRBV12-5
CDR3 length: 18
CDR3 protein: CASGSGTGGVYSYNEQFF

V gene: TRBV18
CDR3 length: 17
CDR3 protein: CASSRPFSSGGMSEQFF

V gene: TRBV7-2
CDR3 length: 14
CDR3 protein: CASSLGGVGGELFF

V gene: TRBV19
CDR3 length: 14
CDR3 protein: CASSERTSPEKLFF

V gene: TRBV28
CDR3 length: 17
CDR3 protein: CASSFATGGGVPDTQYF

V gene: TRBV6-5
CDR3 length: 14
CDR3 protein: CASSRRGHNYGYTF

V gene: TRBV9
CDR3 length: 17
CDR3 protein: CASSVRNLPPMNTEAFF

V gene: TRBV4-3
CDR3 length: 14
CDR3 protein: CASSQDYRVGTIYF